The 2 T cell receptor beta chains listed next were all sequenced from one sample in a study of shared clonotypes between healthy human individuals. Sequenced by immunoSEQ multiplex PCR; TCRdb stores in-frame clones only, minus some. The data hold about 2.1 million clones, with approximately 94% observed a single time. CD8 cells regarded as naive lacked CD45RO, were positively chosen for CCR7, and omitted terminally differentiated effector memory CD45RA+ cells. Sequenced sample: naive CD8+ T cells from PBMCs. All receptors derive from a man between 18 and 29 years old in good health. Some clones in this sample may be carry-over from other donors' samples.

The chain joins TRBV10-3 to TRBJ1-2; D remains unclear. With 0 bases removed from V and 1 base from J, the gap between germline ends came to 12 bases. This CDR3 is 16 amino acids long. Germline V gene lookup returns CDR1 ENHRY and CDR2 SYGVKD. In DNA form, the CDR3 reads TGTGCCATCAGTGAGTCCGGGCAGAGACTTAACTATGGCTACACCTTC. Translation: CAISESGQRLNYGYTF.

This chain links TRBV28 with TRBJ2-5, with 7 bases aligning to TRBD2. The CDR3 runs 15 residues. In germline, CDR1 is MDHEN, CDR2 SYDVKM. The V and J ends lost 4 bases and 0 bases, in that order; junction bases with no gene match: 5. The DNA of the CDR3 is TGTGCCAGCAGTTCCTCTAGCGGATACCAAGAGACCCAGTACTTC. This encodes CASSSSSGYQETQYF.